This T cell receptor (beta chain) was captured in a study of OX40 agonist ivuxolimab in advanced cancers. About the study: The patients received ivuxolimab by intravenous route every 2 weeks at 0.01 to 10 mg/kg. Three patients had partial responses: one hepatocellular carcinoma, two cutaneous melanoma.

Clones were read by immunoSEQ multiplex PCR, and TCRdb kept only the in-frame ones, dropping some. The data contain around 75,000 clones, 89% of them singletons. The CDR3 is 16 residues long. Germline V CDR1 and CDR2: WNHNN, SYGVQD (reference sequence). Trimming left V 1 base short and J 0 bases short, with 11 bases between. The sequence was collected from an adult with an advanced solid tumor such as melanoma, head and neck, liver or kidney cancer. The sequenced sample was CD4+ or CD8+ T cells sorted from blood, obtained in a trial of the OX40 agonist ivuxolimab. The chain links TRBV10-1 to TRBJ2-3; no firm D call. The CDR3 sequence: CASSEFVVGSTDTQYF. The CDR3 DNA is TGCGCCAGCAGTGAGTTCGTCGTGGGGAGCACAGATACGCAGTATTTT.